This TCR beta chain was observed in a study of blood T cell repertoires in COVID-19. Study in general: PBMCs, B-cell-depleted T cells, or T cells were the source of the cDNA or gDNA that made up the material.

V was pared by 4 bases and J by 3 bases, with 7 bases of the junction left unmatched. The CDR3 is made up of 15 amino acids. Germline CDR1 is KGHSH and CDR2 is LQKENI. Under the authors' procedure: Amplified reference gene primers provided the basis for estimating nucleated cell counts. The table came from immunoSEQ multiplex PCR; TCRdb's copy has only in-frame clones and leaves some out. V, J and clone size were drawn from that table, and D and trimming were deduced from the DNA. The repertoire holds 75,000 to 95,000 clones, with around 80% as singletons. This chain uses TRBV18 with TRBJ1-2, with TRBD1 matching over 8 bases. Sequencing input: peripheral blood. The clonotype comes from a man aged 55-75 years with acute or convalescent COVID-19. CDR3 sequence reads: CASSLGQGFDYGYTF. The CDR3, as DNA: TGTGCCAGCTCACTAGGACAGGGTTTCGACTATGGCTACACCTTC.